This T cell receptor beta chain was captured by sequencing in a study of blood T cell repertoires in COVID-19. About the research overall: PBMCs, B-cell-depleted T cells, or T cells were the source of the cDNA or gDNA that made up the material.

Trimming stripped 5 bases from V and 9 bases from J, with 17 bases between. Germline CDR1 reads LNHDA; CDR2 reads SQIVND (reference sequence). The CDR3 sequence is 15 residues long. Study processing details: Estimates of nucleated cell counts were drawn from the amplification of reference gene primers. Sequencing used immunoSEQ multiplex PCR; TCRdb keeps in-frame clones, though not all of them. That table gives V, J and clone size, and the DNA gave D and trimming. This table has 60,000 or so clones, around 85% appearing once. The source material was peripheral blood. This receptor was obtained from a human donor in a cohort sampled during active COVID-19. The V call is TRBV19, the J call TRBJ1-6; D is possibly TRBD1 (6 bases). CDR3 nucleotides: TGTGCCAGTAGTTCCGACAAACAGGGTACTTCACCCCTCCACTTT. Protein: CASSSDKQGTSPLHF.